This TCR beta chain was recovered during a study of control samples from healthy donors and cancer patients. The protocol was immunoSEQ multiplex PCR, while the TCRdb copy is restricted to in-frame clones and leaves out a portion. The sample yields approximately 40,000 clones, around 82% seen once. A word on this clone: The junction departs from germline at one end; a sequencing error may be responsible.

Germline V gene lookup returns CDR1 SGHDT and CDR2 YYEEEE. This CDR3 spans 15 amino acids. Sequencing was done on a sample of PBMCs. V is TRBV5-6 and J is TRBJ1-5; weak D call: TRBD1 (5 bases). The TCR was taken from a woman aged 60-75 years with lung cancer. CDR3 nucleotides: TGTGCCAGCAGATTGGGGGGGGATGAGGGACAGCCCCAGCATTTT. Residues: CASRLGGDEGQPQHF. The entire variable domain, with the rest obtained from reference TRBV5-6 and TRBJ1-5, is as follows: DAGVTQSPTHLIKTRGQQVTLRCSPKSGHDTVSWYQQALGQGPQFIFQYYEEEERQRGNFPDRFSGHQFPNYSSELNVNALLLGDSALYLCASRLGGDEGQPQHFGDGTRLSIL.